The 3 T cell receptor beta chains below all came from one sample that was sequenced in a study of blood T cell repertoires in COVID-19. The table came from immunoSEQ multiplex PCR; TCRdb's copy has only in-frame clones and leaves some out. The data hold roughly 250,000 clones, with about 85% observed a single time. Sequenced input: peripheral blood. The receptor set was obtained from a human donor with COVID-19, enrolled during active disease. The donor label of this sample is uncertain.

In DNA form, the CDR3 reads TGTGCCAGCAGCCGATCACAGGGGGAGTGGGGTGGCTACACCTTC. Encoded protein: CASSRSQGEWGGYTF. The V and J genes are TRBV2 and TRBJ1-2, with 8 nucleotides matching TRBD1. Germline V gene sequence: CDR1 SNHLY, CDR2 FYNNEI. The V gene end was trimmed by 6 bases and the J gene end by 7 bases; junction bases not matched to a gene: 13. The CDR3 is made up of 15 amino acids.

This clone has just a few counts. The chain couples TRBV25-1 to TRBJ1-1, with 7 bases lining up with TRBD1. With 3 bases clipped from V and 2 bases from J, the junction kept 6 bases outside the gene matches. CDR1 and CDR2 (germline): MGHDK, SYGVNS. The CDR3 consists of 15 residues. CDR3 bases: TGTGCCAGCAGTGACGACAGGGTGGGCAACACTGAAGCTTTCTTT. Translated: CASSDDRVGNTEAFF.

The chain joins TRBV27 to TRBJ2-2; no clear D. Trimming shortened V by 5 bases and J by 4 bases, and 11 bases separated the two germline ends. CDR1 and CDR2 (germline): MNHEY, SMNVEV (reference sequence). The CDR3 length is 14 residues. CDR3 DNA: TGTGCCAGCAGTACCCGCCCAGGCACCGGGGAGCTGTTTTTT. Residues: CASSTRPGTGELFF.